This is a list of T cell receptor beta chains from one sample in a study of molecular identifiers for immune sequencing clone quantification. TCRdb reanalysed the PCR reads using MiXCR and keeps one entry per CDR3 protein. Of about 510,000 distinct CDR3 sequences in the sample, 20% to 25% were seen once. The specimen was naive CD8+ T cells from blood, with Jurkat cell RNA spiked in. Receptors originate from a human donor in good health. Some libraries in this study had Jurkat cell RNA spiked in. Each CDR3 is given with its conserved first and last residue. The D gene is left open where the match is weak. Some rows mark clone size as missing; the rest say once, few, many or name a class of expanded clone.

j_call d_call clone_size v_call cdr3_nt cdr3_aa
TRBJ2-7 TRBD1 few TRBV7-9 TGTGCCAGCAGCTTTCCGGGACAGGGCTACGAGCAGTACTTC CASSFPGQGYEQYF
TRBJ1-2 NA NA TRBV7-9 TGTGCCAGCGGAAGCCCCGAAGGAAGGGGTTTACCCAACTATGGCTACACCTTC CASGSPEGRGLPNYGYTF
TRBJ2-2 NA few TRBV7-8 TGTGCCAGCAGCTTACCGCCAGGGGAGGGCGGGGAGCTGTTTTTT CASSLPPGEGGELFF
TRBJ1-5 NA few TRBV19 TGTGCCAGTCGACGTATCCGGGACAGCAATCAGCCCCAGCATTTT CASRRIRDSNQPQHF
TRBJ2-1 NA NA TRBV11-2 TGTGCCAGCAGTGGGTTAGTGTCCTCACTTAACAATGAGCAGTTCTTC CASSGLVSSLNNEQFF
TRBJ1-1 NA many TRBV9 TGTGCCAGCAGCGTAGACGGGCGACGGGACACTGAAGCTTTCTTT CASSVDGRRDTEAFF
TRBJ1-5 NA NA TRBV4-3 TGCGCCAGCAGCCAAGATAGGGTTGGTCAGCCCCAGCATTTT CASSQDRVGQPQHF
TRBJ1-5 NA few TRBV4-1 TGCGCCAGCACGAATAGCAATCAGCCCCAGCATTTT CASTNSNQPQHF
TRBJ1-1 NA many TRBV29-1 TGCAGCGTTTTTGGTTCCGGGTTGGGCACTGAAGCTTTCTTT CSVFGSGLGTEAFF
TRBJ2-1 NA NA TRBV6-5 TGTGCCAGCAGTTATACCGGGACTGGGAGCTACAATGAGCAGTCCTTC CASSYTGTGSYNEQSF
TRBJ1-2 TRBD1 few TRBV4-3 TGCGCCAGCAGCCAAGAGGCTCTATTAACCTTTCGGGACAGAAGAGATGGCTACACCTTC CASSQEALLTFRDRRDGYTF
TRBJ2-5 NA NA TRBV13 TGTGCCAGCGCCCCGGCTAACCAAGAGACCCAGTACTTC CASAPANQETQYF
TRBJ1-2 TRBD1 many TRBV6-5 TGTGCCAGCAGTTACTCGATACAGGGGGCCTATGGCTACACCTTC CASSYSIQGAYGYTF
TRBJ2-5 NA NA TRBV27 TGTGCCAGCAGTTTATTCCCAGGGGCGGTGGAGACCCAGTACTTC CASSLFPGAVETQYF
TRBJ2-6 NA NA TRBV5-4 TGTGCCAGCAAGGACTCTGGGGCCAGCGTCCTGACTTTC CASKDSGASVLTF
TRBJ1-2 NA few TRBV12-3/TRBV12-4 TGTGCCAGCAGTTTGGGTCATCCCGGCTACACCTTC CASSLGHPGYTF
TRBJ2-7 NA NA TRBV7-2 TGTGCCAGCAGCTTTCTCGCTCCGGGTCACGAGCAGTACTTC CASSFLAPGHEQYF
TRBJ2-6 TRBD1 many TRBV7-9 TGTGCCAGCAGCTCCCGGGGACAGGGGATCGCTGGGGCCAACGTCCTGACTTTC CASSSRGQGIAGANVLTF
TRBJ1-1 TRBD1 few TRBV5-3 TGTGCCAGCAGCTTGGCCGGGACAGATCTTGAAGCTTTCTTT CASSLAGTDLEAFF
TRBJ2-3 TRBD2 NA TRBV20-1 TGCAGTGCCCGACTAGCGGGGGATACGCAGTATTTT CSARLAGDTQYF
TRBJ2-3 TRBD2 many TRBV7-2 TGTGCCAGCAGCTTAAGGCTAGCGGGGAAAGATACGCAGTATTTT CASSLRLAGKDTQYF
TRBJ1-1 NA many TRBV29-1 TGCAGCGTTGTAGCTACTGAAGCTTTCTTT CSVVATEAFF
TRBJ2-7 TRBD1 few TRBV7-9 TGTGCCAGCAGCCAAGACGGACAGGGCTTTTCCTACGAGCAGTACTTC CASSQDGQGFSYEQYF
TRBJ1-5 NA many TRBV6-2/TRBV6-3 TGTGCCAGCACTGGGGGGGTTACCGTGGCCCAGCATTTT CASTGGVTVAQHF
TRBJ2-7 NA many TRBV20-1 TGCAGTGCTCCCTGGACGGACAGCTCCTACGAGCAGTACTTC CSAPWTDSSYEQYF
TRBJ2-7 TRBD1 few TRBV20-1 TGCAGTGCTCTTGGACAGGTTCCCCCCTACGAGCAGTACTTC CSALGQVPPYEQYF
TRBJ2-1 NA NA TRBV20-1 TGCAGTGCTAGAGATTGGCTAGCGTGGGCACGGGCCTACAATGAGCAGTTCTTC CSARDWLAWARAYNEQFF
TRBJ1-1 TRBD1 many TRBV7-9 TGTGCCAGCAGACCCTCCGGGACAGCAACTGAAGCTTTCTTT CASRPSGTATEAFF
TRBJ2-7 TRBD2 NA TRBV5-3 TGTGCCAGCAGCTCCGAACAGAGACTAGCGGGGAGCTCCTACGAGCAGTACTTC CASSSEQRLAGSSYEQYF
TRBJ1-5 TRBD1 many TRBV28 TGTGCCAGCAGTTGGGGACAGGGGGAGGATCAGCCCCAGCATTTT CASSWGQGEDQPQHF
TRBJ2-6 NA NA TRBV15 TGTGCCACCAGCAGAGATAGGGGTCCTGGGGCCAACGTCCTGACTTTC CATSRDRGPGANVLTF
TRBJ2-3 TRBD2 NA TRBV7-2 TGTGCCAGCAGCTCTATAGCGGGGGGGCCCTATCGCACAGATACGCAGTATTTT CASSSIAGGPYRTDTQYF
TRBJ2-7 NA many TRBV4-3 TGCGCCAGCAGCCAAGAGGCAGGCCGATCCTACGAGCAGTACTTC CASSQEAGRSYEQYF
TRBJ2-2 TRBD2 many TRBV4-2 TGTGCCAGCAGTCTTAGTAGCGGGAGCGGTACCGGGGAGCTGTTTTTT CASSLSSGSGTGELFF
TRBJ2-1 NA few TRBV7-6 TGTGCCAGCAGCTTAATGCGGGACCCCTACAATGAGCAGTTCTTC CASSLMRDPYNEQFF
TRBJ2-7 TRBD2 many TRBV7-9 TGTGCCAGCAGCCCCTATGGGGCTAGCGGGGACGAGCAGTACTTC CASSPYGASGDEQYF
TRBJ2-7 NA many TRBV20-1 TGCAGTGCTAGAGATTCTACTTCCTACGAGCAGTACTTC CSARDSTSYEQYF
TRBJ1-3 NA many TRBV11-2 TGTGCCAGCAGTCGCCAGCTTGGGCTCTCTGGAAACACCATATATTTT CASSRQLGLSGNTIYF
TRBJ1-1 NA many TRBV6-2/TRBV6-3 TGTGCCAGCAGTACCGGGGGATTCAACACTGAAGCTTTCTTT CASSTGGFNTEAFF
TRBJ2-3 NA few TRBV9 TGTGCCAGCAGCCCCTGGACCGCCTCAGGCACAGATACGCAGTATTTT CASSPWTASGTDTQYF
TRBJ2-7 NA NA TRBV7-2 TGTGCCAGCAGCGTAGAACTAGGAGGTTACGAGCAGTACTTC CASSVELGGYEQYF
TRBJ2-3 NA many TRBV20-1 TGCAGTGCTAGAGATCAACACACAGATACGCAGTATTTT CSARDQHTDTQYF